The TCR beta chain under discussion was sequenced for a study of blood T cell repertoires in COVID-19. Study-level background: Collection of acute and convalescent COVID-19 samples took place in the United States, Italy and Spain. The cDNA or gDNA used as material had been derived from T cells, B-cell-depleted T cells, or PBMCs.

A word on this clone: Other nucleotide sequences from this sample produce the same CDR3.

Methods used by the authors: Reference gene primer amplification yielded estimated nucleated cell counts. Sequenced by immunoSEQ multiplex PCR; TCRdb stores in-frame clones only, minus some. The V and J calls and clone size come from that table; D and trimming were worked out from the DNA. The profile shows around 280,000 clones, roughly 89% of them singletons. The CDR3 covers 14 residues. Trimming took 2 bases from V and 5 from J; bases not matched to a gene: 5. Germline loops: CDR1 MDHEN, CDR2 SYDVKM. Cohorts were determined from participant-reported clinical history. This receptor was identified in a woman between 18 and 30 years old with acute COVID-19. The rearrangement joins TRBV28 to TRBJ2-7; 8 positions agree with TRBD2. The sequencing input was PBMCs or T cells enriched from blood (not recorded which). CDR3 in DNA: TGTGCCAGCAGTTTAAGCGGGAGTTCCCACGAGCAGTACTTC. Amino acids: CASSLSGSSHEQYF.